This record covers a single TCR beta chain. The antigen is unknown. CD8+ and CD4+ T cells from blood underwent TCR beta sequencing, which was carried out in a high-throughput format. Negative isolation yielded the CD8+ and CD4+ T cells, while FACS enriched the TEMRA cells. RNA in amounts of roughly 0.45 to 1 ug was reverse transcribed with random hexamers. Amplification of the TCR beta CDR3 was carried out by immunoSEQ multiplex PCR, which spanned a total of 54 Vbeta and 13 Jbeta segments. Each CDR3 protein gets one entry after TCRdb re-called the immunoSEQ multiplex PCR reads with MiXCR. This sample has fewer than 350,000 distinct CDR3 sequences; about 90% occur once, and the top ten carry over 0.05%. The sample is drawn from a study of CD8 T cells in Susac syndrome. Overall study results and limits: It was acknowledged by the study that relatively few individuals were included in its TCR sequencing and HLA analysis.

Sequenced: CD4+ T cells from PBMCs. The source of this sequence is a human donor with multiple sclerosis.

CDR3: CATSAPAGGGPGANVLTF. CDR3 in DNA: TGTGCCACCAGTGCCCCAGCGGGGGGAGGCCCTGGGGCCAACGTCCTGACTTTC. This rearrangement joins TRBV24-1 to TRBJ2-6; 9 bases align to TRBD2. V lost 5 bases to trimming and J lost 2 bases; unmatched junction nucleotides: 9. CDR1 and CDR2 from the germline V gene are KGHDR and SFDVKD. There are 18 residues in the CDR3.